The rows below give T cell receptor beta chains drawn from one sample of a study of identical twins. MiXCR, run by TCRdb on the 5' RACE reads, gives a single entry per CDR3 protein. The sample lists about 100,000 distinct CDR3 sequences, under 7% occurring once. The material sequenced was memory T cells sorted from blood. The receptor source for this set is a woman between 50 and 59 years old in good health. The CDR3 runs from the conserved cysteine through the conserved F or W. The order of the fields is J gene, D gene, clone size, V gene, CDR3 protein, CDR3 DNA. D genes are given only for firm matches. Only part of the rows carry a size: once, few, many, or a class if the clone is expanded.

TRBJ2-2	.	many	TRBV14	CASSPTVTGELFF	TGTGCCAGCAGCCCGACAGTCACCGGGGAGCTGTTTTTT
TRBJ2-1	.	many	TRBV7-2	CASSLSIRAEQFF	TGTGCCAGCAGCTTATCGATCCGGGCTGAGCAGTTCTTC
TRBJ2-3	.	many	TRBV20-1	CSAPSRPPFIDTQYF	TGCAGTGCCCCATCTAGGCCCCCTTTCATAGATACGCAGTATTTT
TRBJ2-7	TRBD1	many	TRBV5-6	CASSFRDRRDEQYF	TGTGCCAGCAGCTTCAGGGACAGAAGAGACGAGCAGTACTTC
TRBJ1-1	.	.	TRBV7-2	CASSRTELEAFF	TGTGCCAGCAGCAGGACGGAGCTAGAAGCTTTCTTT
TRBJ2-3	.	many	TRBV20-1	CSRRAGLHTDTQYF	TGCAGTCGGCGGGCGGGACTTCACACAGATACGCAGTATTTT
TRBJ2-1	TRBD2	many	TRBV5-6	CASSLYASGNGGYNEQFF	TGTGCCAGCAGCTTGTATGCTAGCGGGAACGGCGGTTACAATGAGCAGTTCTTC
TRBJ2-1	.	many	TRBV18	CASSPPDGKSSYNEQFF	TGTGCCAGCTCACCACCGGACGGCAAGAGCTCCTACAATGAGCAGTTCTTC
TRBJ1-1	.	many	TRBV27	CASSRSGVATEAFF	TGTGCCAGCAGTCGATCGGGGGTGGCCACTGAAGCTTTCTTT
TRBJ1-1	TRBD1	.	TRBV7-6	CASSRNILQGASEAFF	TGTGCCAGCAGCCGAAACATCCTACAGGGGGCGAGTGAAGCTTTCTTT
TRBJ2-3	TRBD2	few	TRBV12-3/TRBV12-4	CASSQQTGLAYF	TGTGCCAGCAGTCAGCAGACGGGACTAGCGTATTTT
TRBJ1-1	.	many	TRBV3-1	CASSQDGAAQAFF	TGTGCCAGCAGCCAAGATGGGGCGGCCCAAGCTTTCTTT
TRBJ1-1	TRBD1	many	TRBV3-1	CASRRRGRSEAFF	TGTGCCAGCAGACGCAGGGGGCGAAGTGAAGCTTTCTTT
TRBJ2-3	.	many	TRBV7-3	CASSFEGGTDTQYF	TGTGCCAGCAGCTTCGAGGGGGGCACAGATACGCAGTATTTT
TRBJ1-2	.	many	TRBV12-5	CASGLENIAGYTF	TGTGCTAGTGGTTTGGAAAACATCGCAGGCTACACCTTC
TRBJ2-3	.	.	TRBV5-1	CASSPVGIRSDTRYF	TGCGCCAGCAGCCCGGTGGGGATTAGGTCAGATACGCGGTATTTT
TRBJ2-2	TRBD2	many	TRBV25-1	CASRREAAGELFF	TGTGCCAGCCGCCGGGAGGCCGCCGGGGAGCTGTTTTTT
TRBJ2-6	.	many	TRBV10-3	CAISDGRRRSGANVLTF	TGTGCCATCAGTGATGGACGCAGACGCTCTGGGGCCAACGTCCTGACTTTC
TRBJ2-7	.	few	TRBV12-3/TRBV12-4	CASSLRGTRYEQYF	TGTGCCAGCAGCTTACGGGGTACGAGGTACGAGCAGTACTTC
TRBJ2-5	TRBD2	few	TRBV12-3/TRBV12-4	CASSFGAGVAETQYF	TGTGCCAGCAGTTTTGGGGCGGGAGTGGCGGAGACCCAGTACTTC
TRBJ2-3	TRBD2	many	TRBV24-1	CATSDATSGSPDTQYF	TGTGCCACCAGTGATGCCACTAGCGGGAGTCCAGATACGCAGTATTTT
TRBJ2-1	.	many	TRBV25-1	CASSDISGSSYNEQFF	TGTGCCAGCAGTGACATCAGCGGTAGCTCCTACAATGAGCAGTTCTTC
TRBJ1-2	.	many	TRBV6-5	CASSREANYGYTF	TGTGCCAGCAGTCGGGAGGCTAACTATGGCTACACCTTC
TRBJ2-3	TRBD2	many	TRBV2	CASSGTSGNTDTQYF	TGTGCCAGCAGTGGGACTAGCGGAAACACAGATACGCAGTATTTT
TRBJ1-1	.	.	TRBV6-1	CASSEPGLNTEAFF	TGTGCCAGCAGTGAACCTGGGTTGAACACTGAAGCTTTCTTT
TRBJ2-1	.	.	TRBV11-1	CASLSSPTHNEQFF	TGTGCCAGCCTTTCCTCCCCAACCCACAATGAGCAGTTCTTC
TRBJ1-2	.	many	TRBV29-1	CSVERTLTGGYTF	TGCAGCGTTGAACGGACCCTTACGGGAGGCTACACCTTC
TRBJ1-1	.	many	TRBV29-1	CSVVSRQGVAGTEAFF	TGCAGCGTTGTATCGCGGCAGGGAGTGGCGGGCACTGAAGCTTTCTTT
TRBJ2-1	.	many	TRBV4-1	CASSQRPLSSYNEQFF	TGCGCCAGCAGCCAAAGGCCACTAAGCTCCTACAATGAGCAGTTCTTC
TRBJ2-1	TRBD2	many	TRBV3-1	CASSTGRERNEQFF	TGTGCCAGCAGCACGGGGCGGGAGAGGAATGAGCAGTTCTTC
TRBJ2-1	TRBD1	many	TRBV19	CASSIRDRELYEQFF	TGTGCCAGTAGTATTAGGGACAGGGAATTATATGAGCAGTTCTTC
TRBJ2-1	TRBD2	many	TRBV11-2	CASSFGLAGVRNEQFF	TGTGCCAGCAGCTTCGGACTAGCGGGAGTTCGCAATGAGCAGTTCTTC
TRBJ2-1	.	.	TRBV20-1	CSARGVAGNDYNEQFF	TGCAGTGCTAGGGGGGTCGCGGGAAATGACTACAATGAGCAGTTCTTC
TRBJ2-2	TRBD1	many	TRBV7-2	CASSPTGRTGELFF	TGTGCCAGCAGCCCGACAGGGCGCACCGGGGAGCTGTTTTTT
TRBJ1-1	.	many	TRBV20-1	CSAAPENTEAFF	TGCAGTGCTGCTCCAGAGAACACTGAAGCTTTCTTT
TRBJ2-5	TRBD1	few	TRBV19	CASSIVGGQARETQYF	TGTGCCAGTAGTATTGTCGGAGGACAGGCAAGGGAGACCCAGTACTTC
TRBJ1-2	.	many	TRBV20-1	CSARGLQTEVGHGYTF	TGCAGTGCTAGAGGGCTCCAGACCGAGGTGGGTCATGGCTACACCTTC
TRBJ2-5	.	many	TRBV6-5	CASSWVGETQYF	TGTGCCAGCAGTTGGGTGGGAGAGACCCAGTACTTC
TRBJ2-7	.	many	TRBV25-1	CASSPANRGGYEQYF	TGTGCCAGCAGTCCCGCTAACAGGGGGGGCTACGAGCAGTACTTC
TRBJ1-1	TRBD1	few	TRBV5-5	CASSTTGEGHTEAFF	TGTGCCAGCAGCACGACAGGGGAGGGACACACTGAAGCTTTCTTT
TRBJ2-2	.	many	TRBV7-9	CASSLLGRHNGELFF	TGTGCCAGCAGCCTATTGGGACGGCACAACGGGGAGCTGTTTTTT
TRBJ2-3	TRBD2	many	TRBV11-2	CASSLGRGRAPDTQYF	TGTGCCAGCAGCTTAGGACGCGGGAGGGCCCCAGATACGCAGTATTTT
TRBJ2-1	TRBD2	.	TRBV14	CASSQATGGRDEQFF	TGTGCCAGCAGCCAGGCAACGGGAGGGCGGGATGAGCAGTTCTTC
TRBJ2-1	.	many	TRBV20-1	CSASGKSYNEQFF	TGCAGTGCTAGCGGGAAGTCCTACAATGAGCAGTTCTTC
TRBJ2-5	.	many	TRBV4-2	CASSHPGSETQYF	TGTGCCAGCAGCCACCCGGGGAGCGAGACCCAGTACTTC
TRBJ2-2	.	few	TRBV27	CASSLLWSGELFF	TGTGCCAGCAGTTTACTGTGGAGCGGGGAGCTGTTTTTT
TRBJ1-1	TRBD1	many	TRBV5-1	CASSLFTGATYLNTEAFF	TGCGCCAGCAGCTTATTTACAGGGGCCACATACTTGAACACTGAAGCTTTCTTT
TRBJ2-5	TRBD2	.	TRBV5-6	CASSSGAGGGETQYF	TGTGCCAGCAGCTCAGGGGCGGGAGGCGGGGAGACCCAGTACTTC
TRBJ2-1	TRBD1	.	TRBV25-1	CASSEKRQGEGYNEQFF	TGTGCCAGCAGTGAAAAAAGACAGGGGGAAGGTTACAATGAGCAGTTCTTC
TRBJ2-1	.	.	TRBV30	CAWSVQVAKQFF	TGTGCCTGGAGTGTACAAGTGGCCAAGCAGTTCTTC
TRBJ2-3	.	many	TRBV4-2	CASSQEVGGGIFTDTQYF	TGTGCCAGCAGCCAAGAGGTAGGGGGAGGGATCTTCACAGATACGCAGTATTTT
TRBJ2-3	.	many	TRBV20-1	CSARDASADTQYF	TGCAGTGCTAGAGACGCTAGCGCAGATACGCAGTATTTT
TRBJ2-2	.	many	TRBV29-1	CSVEVRGATGELFF	TGCAGCGTTGAAGTAAGGGGGGCCACCGGGGAGCTGTTTTTT
TRBJ2-2	.	many	TRBV5-6	CASSLVGSGELFF	TGTGCCAGCAGCTTGGTTGGGTCCGGGGAGCTGTTTTTT
TRBJ1-5	.	.	TRBV19	CASSIMGGRAGQPQHF	TGTGCCAGTAGTATAATGGGCGGCAGGGCGGGTCAGCCCCAGCATTTT
TRBJ1-2	.	.	TRBV12-3/TRBV12-4	CASSFSLGPALGYTF	TGTGCCAGCAGTTTTTCTCTCGGGCCTGCACTTGGCTACACCTTC
TRBJ2-4	TRBD2	many	TRBV6-1	CASSNVASGDLQYF	TGTGCCAGCAGTAACGTGGCTAGCGGAGATCTTCAGTACTTC
TRBJ2-1	.	.	TRBV5-4	CAVVGAHNEQFF	TGTGCCGTTGTTGGGGCCCACAATGAGCAGTTCTTC